The 14 T cell receptor beta chains reported below all come from one sample, sequenced in a study of cytomegalovirus exposure and HLA in healthy donors. Amplification used 60 Vbeta primers and 13 Jbeta primers. The repertoire was sequenced with immunoSEQ multiplex PCR; TCRdb's copy has only in-frame clones and lacks some. The sample holds fewer than 75,000 clones; 65% to 90% are singletons and the top ten take about 4.3%. The sequencing sample was made of PBMCs. All receptors come from a man aged 25 to 40 in good health and CMV-seronegative.

As to this clone: Compared with germline, one end of the junction differs, possibly owing to a read error. The V gene is TRBV7-9, the J gene TRBJ2-5; 7 bases agree with TRBD1. From germline, CDR1 is SEHNR and CDR2 FQNEAQ (reference sequence). The CDR3 sequence is 16 residues long. CDR3 sequence: CSSSLRTGPNRETQYF. The CDR3 bases are TGTTCCAGCAGCCTCCGGACAGGACCGAATAGGGAGACCCAGTACTTC.

This clone was seen more than once but under ten times. Written as DNA, the CDR3 is TGTGCCATCAGGGTACCGGAAGGGGAACTGTTTTTT. Encoded protein: CAIRVPEGELFF. V and J are TRBV10-3 and TRBJ1-4, with a possible D match to TRBD1 (5 bases). This CDR3 comprises 12 residues. Deletions cut 6 bases from V and 12 bases from J, with 14 bases between. CDR1 is ENHRY, CDR2 SYGVKD, per germline.

The chain employs TRBV6-4 and TRBJ1-1, with D uncertain. The germline gives CDR1 MRHNA, CDR2 SNTAGT. The CDR3 sequence is 14 residues long. Trimming shortened V by 5 bases and J by 1 base, and 11 bases separated the two germline ends. In nucleotides, the CDR3 is TGTGCCAGCAGTCCCTCGGAGGAGAACACTGAAGCTTTCTTT. Protein sequence: CASSPSEENTEAFF.

J is TRBJ2-3 and V is TRBV19; weak D call: TRBD2 (5 bases). The CDR3 totals 17 residues. The germline V gene has CDR1 LNHDA and CDR2 SQIVND (reference sequence). The V and J ends lost 3 bases and 0 bases respectively, with 16 bases between them. The CDR3 nucleotides are TGTGCCAGTAGTATGGGGAGTGGGCTAACTAGCACAGATACGCAGTATTTT. Its protein product is CASSMGSGLTSTDTQYF.

The genes are TRBV7-9 and TRBJ2-7; 8 bases are a match to TRBD1. The junction had 4 bases not matched to a gene; V was cut back by 0 bases and J by 3 bases. The V gene's germline CDR1 is SEHNR and CDR2 FQNEAQ (reference sequence). The CDR3 is 15 amino acids. The DNA for the CDR3 is TGTGCCAGCAGCTTAGCGTCAGGGGGCGGCTACGAGCAGTACTTC. This sequence encodes CASSLASGGGYEQYF.

The CDR3 here is CASSLEGGTYNEQFF. The CDR3 coding sequence is TGTGCCAGCAGCTTGGAAGGGGGCACCTACAATGAGCAGTTCTTC. The genes are TRBV5-5 and TRBJ2-1; 7 nucleotides agree with TRBD1. This CDR3 contains 15 residues. The germline gives CDR1 SGHKS, CDR2 YYEKEE (reference sequence). V lost 0 bases, J lost 2 bases, and 2 bases stayed unmatched.

The chain couples TRBV9 to TRBJ2-7, with TRBD1 matching 7 bases. The CDR3 runs to 15 residues. The V and J ends lost 0 bases and 2 bases, in that order; junction bases with no gene match: 5. Germline V gene lookup returns CDR1 SGDLS and CDR2 YYNGEE. The CDR3 loop reads CASSVGQGEPYEQYF. The CDR3 coding sequence is TGTGCCAGCAGCGTAGGACAGGGAGAACCCTACGAGCAGTACTTC.

A single count supports this clone. J is TRBJ1-6 and V is TRBV9; D might be TRBD1 (5 bases). The V and J ends lost 0 bases and 8 bases respectively, with 15 bases between them. Looked up from germline, CDR1 is SGDLS and CDR2 is YYNGEE. CDR3 length: 16 residues. CDR3 DNA: TGTGCCAGCAGCGTAGGGGGAGGGGAGTATTATTCACCCCTCCACTTT. Encoded protein: CASSVGGGEYYSPLHF.

This clone showed up just a few times. This sample includes further DNA sequences coding for the same CDR3. Here the CDR3 DNA reads TGTGCCAGCAGCTTAGATGGGACTCTTGATACGCAGTATTTT. Protein sequence: CASSLDGTLDTQYF. The chain employs TRBV7-2 and TRBJ2-3; D may be TRBD2 (6 bases). CDR1 is SGHTA and CDR2 is FQGNSA in the germline V gene. Trimming shortened V by 1 base and J by 6 bases, and 11 bases separated the two germline ends. There are 14 residues in the CDR3.

Points on this clone: The junction differs from germline at one of its ends, possibly a read error. The chain employs TRBV7-7 and TRBJ2-1, with D perhaps matching TRBD2 (6 bases). Germline CDR1 is SSHAT and CDR2 is FNYEAQ (reference sequence). This CDR3 comprises 15 residues. CDR3 protein: CASSVTSSRNNEQFF. Here the CDR3 DNA reads TGTGCTAGCAGCGTGACTAGTTCCCGAAACAATGAGCAGTTCTTC.

The chain employs TRBV10-3 and TRBJ2-5; D is perhaps TRBD1 (6 bases). Germline loops: CDR1 ENHRY, CDR2 SYGVKD. The CDR3 has 14 amino acids. V lost 8 bases, J lost 5 bases, and 18 bases lay in between. The CDR3 sequence: CAIGGTRGRETQYF. The CDR3 region has the DNA TGTGCCATCGGGGGTACCAGGGGACGGGAGACCCAGTACTTC.

The CDR3 DNA sequence: TGCGCCAGCAGCCAAGGCTTACAGGACGAGCAGTACTTC. Its translation is CASSQGLQDEQYF. The chain joins TRBV4-3 to TRBJ2-7; TRBD1 might be the D (5 bases). The CDR3 sequence is 13 residues long. Trimming cost V 1 base and J 5 bases, with 9 bases left between them. In germline, CDR1 is LGHNA, CDR2 YSLEER.

The V call is TRBV18, the J call TRBJ2-1; unclear D gene. V was pared by 6 bases and J by 0 bases, with 12 bases between. The CDR3 is 15 amino acids. Looked up from germline, CDR1 is KGHSH and CDR2 is LQKENI. The CDR3 sequence: CASSLELSSYNEQFF. The CDR3, as DNA: TGTGCCAGCTCCCTTGAGCTTTCCTCCTACAATGAGCAGTTCTTC. The complete variable domain, with remaining parts taken from reference TRBV18 and TRBJ2-1, reads NAGVMQNPRHLVRRRGQEARLRCSPMKGHSHVYWYRQLPEEGLKFMVYLQKENIIDESGMPKERFSAEFPKEGPSILRIQQVVRGDSAAYFCASSLELSSYNEQFFGPGTRLTVL.

J is TRBJ2-7 and V is TRBV6-6; possible D gene TRBD1, 5 bases. V shed 5 bases and J shed 0 bases, with 11 bases lying between them. Germline CDR1 is MNHNY and CDR2 is SVGAGI (reference sequence). The CDR3 runs to 14 residues. This CDR3 is CASSRPDSSYEQYF. Written as DNA, the CDR3 is TGTGCCAGCAGTCGACCCGACAGCTCCTACGAGCAGTACTTC.